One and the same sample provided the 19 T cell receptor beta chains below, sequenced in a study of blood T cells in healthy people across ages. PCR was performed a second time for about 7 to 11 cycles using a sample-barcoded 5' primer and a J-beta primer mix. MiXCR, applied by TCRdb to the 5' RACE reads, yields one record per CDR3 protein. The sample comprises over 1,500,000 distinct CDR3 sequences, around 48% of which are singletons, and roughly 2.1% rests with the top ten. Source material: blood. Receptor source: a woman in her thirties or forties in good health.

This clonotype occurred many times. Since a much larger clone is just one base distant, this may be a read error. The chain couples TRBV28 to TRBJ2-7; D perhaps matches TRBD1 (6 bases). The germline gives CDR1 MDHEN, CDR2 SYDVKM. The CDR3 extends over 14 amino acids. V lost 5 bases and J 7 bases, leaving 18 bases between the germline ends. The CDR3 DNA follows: TGTGCCAGCAGTGTAAGGTGGGGGCTGGGGGAGCAGTACTTC. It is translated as CASSVRWGLGEQYF.

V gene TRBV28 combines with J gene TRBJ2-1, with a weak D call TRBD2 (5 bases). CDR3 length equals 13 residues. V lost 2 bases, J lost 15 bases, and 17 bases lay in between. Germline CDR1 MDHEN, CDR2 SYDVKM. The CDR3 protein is CASSLTLARRGFF. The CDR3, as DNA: TGTGCCAGCAGTTTAACCCTAGCACGGCGCGGGTTCTTC.

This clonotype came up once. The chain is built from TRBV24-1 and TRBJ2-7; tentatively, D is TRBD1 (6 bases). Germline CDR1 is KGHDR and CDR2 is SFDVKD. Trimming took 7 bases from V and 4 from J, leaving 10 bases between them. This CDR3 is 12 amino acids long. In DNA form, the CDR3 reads TGTGCCACCAGGGACAGTACTTACGAGCAGTACTTC. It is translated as CATRDSTYEQYF.

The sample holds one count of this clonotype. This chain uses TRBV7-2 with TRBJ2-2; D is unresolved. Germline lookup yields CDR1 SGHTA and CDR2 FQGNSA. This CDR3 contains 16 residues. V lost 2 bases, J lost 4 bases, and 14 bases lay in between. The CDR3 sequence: CASSLFPSALTGELFF. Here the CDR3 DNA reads TGTGCCAGCAGCTTATTCCCTTCCGCACTCACCGGGGAGCTGTTTTTT.

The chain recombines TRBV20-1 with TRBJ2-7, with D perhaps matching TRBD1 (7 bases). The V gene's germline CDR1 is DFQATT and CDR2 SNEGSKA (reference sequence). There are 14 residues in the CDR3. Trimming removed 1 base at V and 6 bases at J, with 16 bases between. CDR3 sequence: CSARVRDREAEQYF. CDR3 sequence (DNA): TGCAGTGCTAGAGTAAGAGACAGGGAGGCCGAGCAGTACTTC.

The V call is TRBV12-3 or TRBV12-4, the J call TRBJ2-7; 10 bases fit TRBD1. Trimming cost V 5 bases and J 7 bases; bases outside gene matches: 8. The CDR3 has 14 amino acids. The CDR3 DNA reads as TGTGCCAGCAGTGGGACAGGGGTAGGAAATGAGCAGTACTTC. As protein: CASSGTGVGNEQYF.

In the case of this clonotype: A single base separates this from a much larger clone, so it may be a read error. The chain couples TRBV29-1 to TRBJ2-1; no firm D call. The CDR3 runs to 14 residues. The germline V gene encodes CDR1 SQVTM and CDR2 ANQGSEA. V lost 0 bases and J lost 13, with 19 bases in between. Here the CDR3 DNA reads TGCAGCGTTGAAGATCGAGGCCAGACGGAGACCCAGTTCTTC. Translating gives CSVEDRGQTETQFF.

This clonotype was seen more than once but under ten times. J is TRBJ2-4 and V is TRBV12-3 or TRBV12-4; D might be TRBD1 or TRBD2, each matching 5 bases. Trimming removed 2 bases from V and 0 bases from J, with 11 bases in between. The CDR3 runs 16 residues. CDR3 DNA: TGTGCCAGCAGTTTAAGAGGGGTTCTAGCCAAAAACATTCAGTACTTC. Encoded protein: CASSLRGVLAKNIQYF.

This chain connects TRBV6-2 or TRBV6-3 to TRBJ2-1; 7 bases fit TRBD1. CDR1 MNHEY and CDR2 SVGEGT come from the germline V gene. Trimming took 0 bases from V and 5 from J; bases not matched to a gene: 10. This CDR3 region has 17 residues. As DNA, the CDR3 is TGTGCCAGCAGTTACTCTTCCGGGACAGAAAAAAACAATGAGCAGTTCTTC. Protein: CASSYSSGTEKNNEQFF.

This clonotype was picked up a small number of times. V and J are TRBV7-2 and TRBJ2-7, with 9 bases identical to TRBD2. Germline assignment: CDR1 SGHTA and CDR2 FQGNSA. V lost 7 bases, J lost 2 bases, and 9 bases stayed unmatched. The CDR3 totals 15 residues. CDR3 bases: TGTGCCAGCACCCCCTTGGGACTAGCCCCCTACGAGCAGTACTTC. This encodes CASTPLGLAPYEQYF.

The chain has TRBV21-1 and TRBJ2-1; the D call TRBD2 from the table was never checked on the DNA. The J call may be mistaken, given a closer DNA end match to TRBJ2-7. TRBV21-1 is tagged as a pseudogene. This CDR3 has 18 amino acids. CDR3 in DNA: TGTGCCAGCAGCAAAGGAGGCGGGCTAATTGGCTCCTACAATGAGCAGTACTTC. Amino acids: CASSKGGGLIGSYNEQYF.

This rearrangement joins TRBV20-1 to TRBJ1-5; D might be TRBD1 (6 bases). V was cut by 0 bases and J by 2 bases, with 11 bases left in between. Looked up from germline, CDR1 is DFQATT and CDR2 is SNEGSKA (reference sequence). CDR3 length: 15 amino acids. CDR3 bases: TGCAGTGCTAGAGATCGAGGGGGACGCAATCAGCCCCAGCATTTT. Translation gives CSARDRGGRNQPQHF.

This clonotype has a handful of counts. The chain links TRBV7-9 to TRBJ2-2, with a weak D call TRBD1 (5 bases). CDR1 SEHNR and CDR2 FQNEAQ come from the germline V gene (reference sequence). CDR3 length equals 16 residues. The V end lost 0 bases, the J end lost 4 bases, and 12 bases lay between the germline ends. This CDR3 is CASSLARDESTGELFF. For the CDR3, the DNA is TGTGCCAGCAGCTTAGCCAGGGATGAGAGCACCGGGGAGCTGTTTTTT.

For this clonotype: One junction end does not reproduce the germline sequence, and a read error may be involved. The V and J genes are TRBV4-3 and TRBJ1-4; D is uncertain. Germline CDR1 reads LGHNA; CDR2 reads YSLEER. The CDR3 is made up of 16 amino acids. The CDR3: CASSQGREGRDEKLFF. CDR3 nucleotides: TGCGCCAGCAGTCAAGGGAGGGAAGGGCGGGATGAAAAACTGTTTTTT.

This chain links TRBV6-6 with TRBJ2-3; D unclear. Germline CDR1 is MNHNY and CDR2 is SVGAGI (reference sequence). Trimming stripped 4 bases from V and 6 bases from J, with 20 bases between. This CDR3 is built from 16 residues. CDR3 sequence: CASSSSGRARTDTQYF. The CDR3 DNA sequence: TGTGCCAGCAGTTCCTCCGGACGAGCGAGAACGGATACGCAGTATTTT.

The CDR3 protein is CASSRGTAMNTEAFF. Here the CDR3 DNA reads TGTGCCAGCAGCCGGGGGACAGCCATGAACACTGAAGCTTTCTTT. This rearrangement joins TRBV4-2 to TRBJ1-1; TRBD1 aligns across 7 bases. The J segment lost 0 bases and the V segment lost 4 bases, leaving 5 bases of the junction unmatched. This CDR3 comprises 15 residues. CDR1 LGHNA and CDR2 YNFKEQ come from the germline V gene.

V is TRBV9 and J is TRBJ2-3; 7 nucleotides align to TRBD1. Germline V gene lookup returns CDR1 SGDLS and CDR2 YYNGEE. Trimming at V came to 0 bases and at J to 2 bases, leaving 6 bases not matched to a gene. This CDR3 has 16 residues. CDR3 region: CASSVGQGTPTDTQYF. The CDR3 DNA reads TGTGCCAGCAGCGTAGGACAGGGAACACCCACAGATACGCAGTATTTT.

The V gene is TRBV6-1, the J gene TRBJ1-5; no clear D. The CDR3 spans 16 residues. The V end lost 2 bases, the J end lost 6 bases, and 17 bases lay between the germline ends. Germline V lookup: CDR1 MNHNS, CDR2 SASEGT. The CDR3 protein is CASSERELNRGQPQHF. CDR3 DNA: TGTGCCAGCAGTGAAAGAGAACTAAACCGGGGTCAGCCCCAGCATTTT.

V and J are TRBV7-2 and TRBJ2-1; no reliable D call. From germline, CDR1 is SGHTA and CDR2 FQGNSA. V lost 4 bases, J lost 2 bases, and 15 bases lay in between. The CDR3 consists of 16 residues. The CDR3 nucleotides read TGTGCCAGCAGCTCCGGTGGGTGGGCGACCTACAATGAGCAGTTCTTC. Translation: CASSSGGWATYNEQFF.